The table lists the clone carrying this T cell receptor beta chain with a few counts. With V trimmed by 3 bases and J by 4 bases, 11 bases remained unmatched. This CDR3 spans 16 amino acids. CDR1 SEHNR and CDR2 FQNEAQ come from the germline V gene (reference sequence). TCR beta CDR3 sequences were amplified from RNA transcripts. HTBI primers were used for first-round RT-PCR of the TCR CDR3. TCRdb processed the multiplex PCR reads anew with MiXCR; each CDR3 protein has one entry. The profile shows roughly 640,000 distinct CDR3 sequences, roughly a sixth of them singletons. The source of the sample is a study of T cells in Graves' hyperthyroidism and ophthalmopathy.

The chain carries TRBV7-9 and TRBJ1-1; 7 positions match TRBD1. The sequencing input was blood. This TCR derives from a woman aged 40-49 years with Graves' ophthalmopathy. CDR3 in DNA: TGTGCCAGCAGCTTGACAGGGTACGGGGGGGGCACTGAAGCTTTCTTT. Its translation is CASSLTGYGGGTEAFF.